What follows are 21 T cell receptor beta chains derived from one specimen sequenced in a study of blood T cell repertoires in COVID-19 (dated by TCRdb to between 2020 and 2021). Libraries were built with the immunoSEQ multiplex PCR assay. TCRdb carries this immuneACCESS record with in-frame sequences only. Its versions omit some clonotypes, under half of them owing to an unresolved V gene in the studies checked, with the rest unexplained. This sample has 400,000 to 450,000 clones in its table, and about nine tenths of those were observed once. Over 1.1% of the sample is held by the ten biggest clonotypes. Sequencing used peripheral blood. These receptors were taken from a woman in her 30s with active or convalescent COVID-19.

The chain is built from TRBV30 and TRBJ1-4, with D uncertain. The V gene lost 2 bases and the J gene lost 4 bases, with 8 bases spanning the gap. The CDR3 extends over 13 amino acids. In germline, CDR1 is GTSNPN, CDR2 SVGIG (reference sequence). CDR3 in amino acids: CAWSSWSNEKLFF. In DNA form, the CDR3 reads TGTGCCTGGAGTTCGTGGAGTAATGAAAAACTGTTTTTT.

The J gene is TRBJ1-5, the V gene TRBV6-2 or TRBV6-3, with D maybe TRBD1 (6 bases). The V gene lost 5 bases and the J gene lost 0 bases, with 8 bases spanning the gap. The CDR3 length is 14 residues. The germline gives CDR1 MNHEY, CDR2 SVGEGT. DNA for the CDR3: TGTGCCAGCAGTCGAGGGGGTAGCAATCAGCCCCAGCATTTT. It specifies CASSRGGSNQPQHF.

The chain uses TRBV30 and TRBJ1-6, with TRBD1 matching over 9 bases. V was pared by 2 bases and J by 6 bases, with 5 bases of the junction left unmatched. Germline V gene sequence: CDR1 GTSNPN, CDR2 SVGIG (reference sequence). The CDR3 totals 15 residues. The CDR3 nucleotides read TGTGCCTGGAGTTTCTCGGGACAGGGTAATTCACCCCTCCACTTT. Encoded protein: CAWSFSGQGNSPLHF.

Only one count was recorded for this clone. J is TRBJ1-4 and V is TRBV29-1; 9 nucleotides line up with TRBD1. After removal of 4 bases from V and 5 bases from J, the junction contained 5 bases not matched to a gene. In germline, CDR1 is SQVTM, CDR2 ANQGSEA. There are 14 residues in the CDR3. The CDR3 DNA reads TGCAGCGTTGGGGGAACAGGGGGCAATGAAAAACTGTTTTTT. Translated: CSVGGTGGNEKLFF.

The chain links TRBV24-1 to TRBJ2-1; no definite D call. The CDR3 spans 13 residues. Germline V gene sequence: CDR1 KGHDR, CDR2 SFDVKD. Trimming took 2 bases from V and 4 from J, leaving 5 bases between them. The CDR3 DNA sequence: TGTGCCACCAGTGATTCCAGTTACAATGAGCAGTTCTTC. Its translation: CATSDSSYNEQFF.

Here the CDR3 DNA reads TGTGCCACCAGCAGTACAGGGTCAGGGACTGAAGCTTTCTTT. It codes for CATSSTGSGTEAFF. The chain carries TRBV15 and TRBJ1-1; D perhaps matches TRBD1 (6 bases). CDR1 is LNHNV, CDR2 YYDKDF, per germline (reference sequence). The V end lost 3 bases, the J end lost 5 bases, and 13 bases lay between the germline ends. CDR3 length: 14 residues.

This chain connects TRBV10-1 to TRBJ1-1; D possibly corresponds to TRBD1 (6 bases). Germline CDR1 is WNHNN and CDR2 is SYGVQD (reference sequence). The CDR3 has 15 residues. Deletions cut 3 bases from V and 2 bases from J, with 13 bases between. The DNA of the CDR3 is TGCGCCAGCAGTGACCCTGCCGGGACAAACACTGAAGCTTTCTTT. Translating it yields CASSDPAGTNTEAFF.

The chain recombines TRBV3-1 (or the pseudogene TRBV3-2) with TRBJ2-1; D is ambiguous. The germline CDR1 and CDR2 sequences are LGHDT and YNNKEL (reference sequence). The CDR3 is made up of 14 amino acids. The V and J ends lost 4 bases and 4 bases respectively, with 11 bases between them. CDR3 region: CASSPARFYNEQFF. The CDR3 nucleotides are TGTGCCAGCAGCCCCGCCAGGTTTTACAATGAGCAGTTCTTC.

The chain employs TRBV19 and TRBJ1-1; TRBD1 agrees at 7 bases. CDR1 is LNHDA, CDR2 SQIVND, per germline (reference sequence). The CDR3 is 14 amino acids. V shed 7 bases, J shed 2 bases, and the junction held 7 bases outside the gene matches. The CDR3 protein is CASNYRGANTEAFF. As DNA, the CDR3 is TGTGCCAGTAACTACAGGGGCGCCAACACTGAAGCTTTCTTT.

This sequence joins TRBV28 and TRBJ2-7; 7 nucleotides match TRBD1. With V trimmed by 4 bases and J by 4 bases, 10 bases remained unmatched. CDR1 MDHEN and CDR2 SYDVKM come from the germline V gene. This CDR3 has 15 residues. DNA of the CDR3: TGTGCCAGCAGTTCCTGGACAGGCCGCGGTTACGAGCAGTACTTC. This gives the protein CASSSWTGRGYEQYF.

The rearrangement joins TRBV3-1 (or the pseudogene TRBV3-2) to TRBJ1-1; D uncertain. The germline V and J ends were trimmed by 4 bases and 5 bases, with 14 bases remaining between them. CDR3 length equals 14 residues. CDR1 is LGHDT and CDR2 is YNNKEL in the germline V gene (reference sequence). The CDR3 protein is CASSPKLQATEAFF. CDR3 bases: TGTGCCAGCAGCCCGAAGCTTCAGGCTACTGAAGCTTTCTTT.

The genes are TRBV5-6 and TRBJ1-5; a possible D gene is TRBD1 (6 bases). This CDR3 region has 16 residues. Trimming cost V 1 base and J 4 bases, with 15 bases left between them. Germline assignment: CDR1 SGHDT and CDR2 YYEEEE. In DNA form, the CDR3 reads TGTGCCAGCAGCTTGCGTACCGGGACAACTAATCAGCCCCAGCATTTT. It translates to CASSLRTGTTNQPQHF.

In this sample, this clone turned up once. The genes are TRBV2 and TRBJ1-2; possibly TRBD1 for D (6 bases). The CDR3 contains 15 residues. V lost 0 bases and J lost 6, with 14 bases in between. The germline V gene encodes CDR1 SNHLY and CDR2 FYNNEI. The CDR3 protein is CASSEALGRGNGYTF. CDR3 DNA: TGTGCCAGCAGTGAAGCGCTCGGAAGGGGGAATGGCTACACCTTC.

Only a few counts were recorded for this clone. CDR3 sequence (DNA): TGTGCCAGCAGTCAGGGACAACCCGAGCAGTACTTC. Amino acids: CASSQGQPEQYF. The chain links TRBV6-2 or TRBV6-3 to TRBJ2-7; tentative D call: TRBD1 (6 bases). The germline gives CDR1 MNHEY, CDR2 SVGEGT. V was pared by 5 bases and J by 6 bases, with 11 bases between. CDR3 length equals 12 residues.

The gene calls are TRBV30 and TRBJ2-1, with TRBD2 matching over 9 bases. Germline CDR1 is GTSNPN and CDR2 is SVGIG (reference sequence). With 4 bases clipped from V and 6 bases from J, the junction kept 13 bases outside the gene matches. The CDR3 has 16 residues. The CDR3 DNA is TGTGCCTGGATAATAAGTCGGCTAGCGGGATGCAATGAGCAGTTCTTC. It codes for CAWIISRLAGCNEQFF.

The chain joins TRBV5-1 to TRBJ1-2; D gene ambiguous. The germline V gene has CDR1 SGHRS and CDR2 YFSETQ. The ends were cut back, 3 bases at V and 8 bases at J, with 17 bases in the middle. The CDR3 is made up of 14 amino acids. CDR3 nucleotides: TGCGCCAGCAGCTCAGACCCCAGCCAGGCGGGCTACACCTTC. It specifies CASSSDPSQAGYTF.

The rearrangement links TRBV18 to TRBJ2-2; the match to TRBD2 covers 7 bases. Germline loops: CDR1 KGHSH, CDR2 LQKENI. Trimming took 2 bases from V and 0 from J; bases not matched to a gene: 3. This CDR3 spans 16 amino acids. This CDR3 is CASSPRSGTNTGELFF. In DNA, the CDR3 is TGTGCCAGCTCACCAAGAAGCGGGACGAACACCGGGGAGCTGTTTTTT.

The chain employs TRBV29-1 and TRBJ2-1; 8 nucleotides agree with TRBD1. V trimming: 0 bases; J trimming: 12 bases; junction bases outside the gene matches: 16. This CDR3 contains 16 residues. Germline V CDR1 and CDR2: SQVTM, ANQGSEA. CDR3 sequence: CSVEERGTGPISRQFF. The CDR3 DNA reads as TGCAGCGTTGAAGAACGGGGGACAGGACCTATTTCTAGGCAGTTCTTC.

This clone was counted a single time. This chain links TRBV5-6 with TRBJ2-7; the D gene is possibly TRBD2 (6 bases). The CDR3 is made up of 14 amino acids. The V end lost 2 bases, the J end lost 4 bases, and 13 bases lay between the germline ends. Germline CDR1 SGHDT, CDR2 YYEEEE. The DNA for the CDR3 is TGTGCCAGCAGCTTCGCGATGGGGGGTTACGAGCAGTACTTC. This sequence encodes CASSFAMGGYEQYF. Filled out from reference TRBV5-6 and TRBJ2-7, the complete variable domain reads DAGVTQSPTHLIKTRGQQVTLRCSPKSGHDTVSWYQQALGQGPQFIFQYYEEEERQRGNFPDRFSGHQFPNYSSELNVNALLLGDSALYLCASSFAMGGYEQYFGPGTRLTVT.

The table lists this clone with a few counts. The CDR3 coding sequence is TGCAGTGCTAGTCGTCAGGGTTATGAAAAACTGTTTTTT. It specifies CSASRQGYEKLFF. This rearrangement joins TRBV20-1 to TRBJ1-4, with a possible D match to TRBD1 (5 bases). Trimming stripped 3 bases from V and 6 bases from J, with 11 bases between. The CDR3 covers 13 residues. Germline V gene lookup returns CDR1 DFQATT and CDR2 SNEGSKA (reference sequence).

This chain uses TRBV7-2 with TRBJ2-7; no clear D gene. The germline CDR1 and CDR2 sequences are SGHTA and FQGNSA. Trimming took off 2 bases at V and 3 bases at J, with 14 bases between the two ends. The length of the CDR3 is 15 residues. The CDR3 region has the DNA TGTGCCAGCAGCTTAAGGTCGGAGACTCTCTACGAGCAGTACTTC. It yields the protein CASSLRSETLYEQYF.